This TCR beta chain was obtained from a study of blood T cell repertoires in COVID-19. Study-level background: PBMCs, B-cell-depleted T cells, or T cells were the source of the cDNA or gDNA that made up the material.

The CDR3 is 11 residues long. The germline gives CDR1 MNHEY, CDR2 SVGAGI. The V gene lost 6 bases and the J gene lost 3 bases, with 6 bases spanning the gap. Original data processing: The assay estimated nucleated cells by amplifying reference gene primers. Here immunoSEQ multiplex PCR was the method, and the copy in TCRdb shows in-frame clones only, minus some. D and trimming come from the DNA, and the V and J calls and clone size come from that table. The data contain a few hundred thousand clones, roughly 83% of them singletons. Sequenced input: peripheral blood. The clonotype comes from an older man with acute or convalescent COVID-19. V usage is TRBV6-5 and J usage is TRBJ2-7; D is uncertain. The CDR3 DNA is TGTGCCAGCAGATCAGACTACGAGCAGTACTTC. Protein product: CASRSDYEQYF.